This TCR beta chain came from a study of blood T cells in healthy people across ages. Study results and caveats: A roughly linear fall in TCR beta diversity per million T cells was seen with increasing age. Donor CMV status, an unknown factor, possibly confounded changes in expanded clonotypes.

A word on this clonotype: The antigen remains undetermined.

Sample-barcoded 5' priming and a J-beta primer mix drove a second PCR of about 6 to 11 cycles. Each cDNA molecule received a tag from a template-switch adaptor that had 12 random nucleotides. TCRdb reanalysed the 5' RACE reads using MiXCR and keeps one entry per CDR3 protein. The sample carries about 570,000 distinct CDR3 sequences, 27% recorded once. Trimming shortened V by 3 bases and J by 1 base, and 12 bases separated the two germline ends. CDR1 is SGHTA and CDR2 is FQGNSA in the germline V gene. The CDR3 is 16 amino acids. The rearrangement joins TRBV7-2 to TRBJ2-2; D is perhaps TRBD2 (7 bases). The sequence came from a woman in her seventies in good health. The material sequenced was blood. This chain's CDR3 is CASSFAGAVNTGELFF. In nucleotides, the CDR3 is TGTGCCAGCAGCTTCGCGGGGGCGGTGAACACCGGGGAGCTGTTTTTT.